Each of the 5 T cell receptor beta chains below was sequenced from the same sample in a study of monozygotic twins with inflammatory bowel disease. TCRdb re-analyzed the 5' RACE reads; it lists each CDR3 protein once, without DNA. Reported are under 350,000 distinct CDR3 sequences; the ten largest clones contain 5.6%. What was sequenced was blood. The receptors shown here come from a human donor with ulcerative colitis or Crohn's disease, or a healthy co-twin of an affected twin (not recorded which).

The chain carries TRBV27 and TRBJ2-5; TCRdb reports TRBD2, a call that lacks DNA to check it against. The CDR3 is 15 residues long. From germline, CDR1 is MNHEY and CDR2 SMNVEV (reference sequence). CDR3: CASSPTGLDGETQYF.

The chain employs TRBV7-2 and TRBJ1-3. This CDR3 comprises 13 residues. The germline CDR1 and CDR2 sequences are SGHTA and FQGNSA. This CDR3 is CASSLSQGNTIYF. The variable domain in full, completed from reference TRBV7-2 and TRBJ1-3, reads GAGVSQSPSNKVTEKGKDVELRCDPISGHTALYWYRQSLGQGLEFLIYFQGNSAPDKSGLPSDRFSAERTGGSVSTLTIQRTQQEDSAVYLCASSLSQGNTIYFGEGSWLTVV.

The chain has TRBV20-1 and TRBJ1-2; TCRdb outputs TRBD1, but without DNA this stays unchecked. Germline CDR1 and CDR2: DFQATT and SNEGSKA (reference sequence). The CDR3 is 12 amino acids. This CDR3 reads CSAETGNYGYTF.

The chain employs TRBV12-3 or TRBV12-4 and TRBJ2-5; checking the TCRdb D call of TRBD2 is not possible without DNA. The CDR3 extends over 18 amino acids. The CDR3 region is CASSLARLAGGGQETQYF.

The rearrangement uses TRBV4-3 and TRBJ2-3. The germline CDR1 and CDR2 sequences are LGHNA and YSLEER. This CDR3 comprises 15 residues. CDR3 residues: CASSQVRAGADTQYF.